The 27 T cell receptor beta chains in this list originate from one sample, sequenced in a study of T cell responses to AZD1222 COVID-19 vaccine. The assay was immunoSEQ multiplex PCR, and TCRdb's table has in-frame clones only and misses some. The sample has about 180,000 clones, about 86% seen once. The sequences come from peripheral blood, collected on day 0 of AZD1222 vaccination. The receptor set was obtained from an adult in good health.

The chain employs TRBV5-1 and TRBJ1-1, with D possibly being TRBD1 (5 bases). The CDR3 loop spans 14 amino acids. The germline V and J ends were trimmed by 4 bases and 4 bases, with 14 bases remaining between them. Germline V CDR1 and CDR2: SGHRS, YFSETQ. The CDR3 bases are TGCGCCAGCAGCCCATACTACAGGTCCACTGAAGCTTTCTTT. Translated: CASSPYYRSTEAFF.

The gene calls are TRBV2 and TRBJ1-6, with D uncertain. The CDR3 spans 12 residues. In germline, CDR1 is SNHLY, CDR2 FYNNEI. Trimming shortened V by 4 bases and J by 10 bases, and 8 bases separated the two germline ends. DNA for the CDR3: TGTGCCAGCAGTGGAGAGCGGTCACCCCTCCACTTT. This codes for CASSGERSPLHF.

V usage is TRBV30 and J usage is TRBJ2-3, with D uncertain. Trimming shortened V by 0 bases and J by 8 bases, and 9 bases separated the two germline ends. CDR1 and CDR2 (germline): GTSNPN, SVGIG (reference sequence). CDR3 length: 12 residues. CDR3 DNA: TGTGCCTGGAGTGTGAACGCCTTTACGCAGTATTTT. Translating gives CAWSVNAFTQYF. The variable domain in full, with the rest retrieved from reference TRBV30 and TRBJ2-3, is SQTIHQWPATLVQPVGSPLSLECTVEGTSNPNLYWYRQAAGRGLQLLFYSVGIGQISSEVPQNLSASRPQDRQFILSSKKLLLSDSGFYLCAWSVNAFTQYFGPGTRLTVL.

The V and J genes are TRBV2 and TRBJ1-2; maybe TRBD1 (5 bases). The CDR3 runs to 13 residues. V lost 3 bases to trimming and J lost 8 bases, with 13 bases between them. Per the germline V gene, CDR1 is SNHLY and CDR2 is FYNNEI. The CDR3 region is CASSEVGRRGYTF. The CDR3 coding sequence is TGTGCCAGCAGTGAGGTGGGACGACGAGGCTACACCTTC.

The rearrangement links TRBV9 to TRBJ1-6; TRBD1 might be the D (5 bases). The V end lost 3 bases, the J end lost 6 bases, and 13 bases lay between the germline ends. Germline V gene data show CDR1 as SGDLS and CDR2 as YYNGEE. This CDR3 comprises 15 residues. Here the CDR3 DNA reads TGTGCCAGCAGCGCCGCAGGGCGGGGTAATTCACCCCTCCACTTT. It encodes CASSAAGRGNSPLHF.

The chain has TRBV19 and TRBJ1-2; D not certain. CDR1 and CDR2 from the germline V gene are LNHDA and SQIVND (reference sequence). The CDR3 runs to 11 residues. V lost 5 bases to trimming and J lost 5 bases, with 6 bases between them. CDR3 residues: CASSRGYGYTF. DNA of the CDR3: TGTGCCAGTAGTCGAGGGTATGGCTACACCTTC.

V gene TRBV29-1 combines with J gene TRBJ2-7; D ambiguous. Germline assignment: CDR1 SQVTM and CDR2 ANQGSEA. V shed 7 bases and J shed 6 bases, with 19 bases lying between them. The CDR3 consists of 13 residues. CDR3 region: CSGMATSPGEQYF. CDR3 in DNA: TGCAGCGGGATGGCAACGTCCCCGGGCGAGCAGTACTTC.

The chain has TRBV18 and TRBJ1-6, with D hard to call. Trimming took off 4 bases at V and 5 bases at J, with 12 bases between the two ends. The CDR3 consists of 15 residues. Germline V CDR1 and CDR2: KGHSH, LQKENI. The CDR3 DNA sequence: TGTGCCAGCTCACAACAGACTCTAGATAATTCACCCCTCCACTTT. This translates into CASSQQTLDNSPLHF.

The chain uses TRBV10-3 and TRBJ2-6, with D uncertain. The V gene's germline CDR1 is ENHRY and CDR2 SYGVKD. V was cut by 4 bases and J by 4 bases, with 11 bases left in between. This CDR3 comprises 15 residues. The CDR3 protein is CAISVTLTGANVLTF. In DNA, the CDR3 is TGTGCCATCAGTGTTACACTAACCGGGGCCAACGTCCTGACTTTC.

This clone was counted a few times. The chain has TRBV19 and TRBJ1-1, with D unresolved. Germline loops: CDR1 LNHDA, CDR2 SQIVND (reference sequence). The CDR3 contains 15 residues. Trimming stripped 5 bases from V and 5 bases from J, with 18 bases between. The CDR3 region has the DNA TGTGCCAGTAGTTGGAACTTAAGGACCGCGACTGAAGCTTTCTTT. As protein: CASSWNLRTATEAFF.

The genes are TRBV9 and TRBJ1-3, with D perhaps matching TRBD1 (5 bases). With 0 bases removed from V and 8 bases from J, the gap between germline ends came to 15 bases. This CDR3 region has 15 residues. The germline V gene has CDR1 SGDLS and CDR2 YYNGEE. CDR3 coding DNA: TGTGCCAGCAGCGTAGGGGGACCGCCCTTGGACACCATATATTTT. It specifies CASSVGGPPLDTIYF.

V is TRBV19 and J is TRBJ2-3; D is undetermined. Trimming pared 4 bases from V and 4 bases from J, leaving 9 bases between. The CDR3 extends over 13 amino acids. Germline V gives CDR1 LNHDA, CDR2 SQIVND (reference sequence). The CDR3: CASSTSNPDTQYF. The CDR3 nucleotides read TGTGCCAGTAGTACAAGCAACCCAGATACGCAGTATTTT.

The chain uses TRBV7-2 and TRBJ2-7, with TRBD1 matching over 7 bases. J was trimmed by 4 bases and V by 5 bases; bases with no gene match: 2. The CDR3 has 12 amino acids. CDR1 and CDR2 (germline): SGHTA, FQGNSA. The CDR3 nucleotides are TGTGCCAGCAGCAAACAGGGGTACGAGCAGTACTTC. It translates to CASSKQGYEQYF.

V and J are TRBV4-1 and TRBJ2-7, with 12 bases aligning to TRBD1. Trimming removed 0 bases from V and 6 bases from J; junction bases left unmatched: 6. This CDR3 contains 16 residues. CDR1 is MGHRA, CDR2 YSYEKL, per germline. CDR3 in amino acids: CASSQDPGQGASEQYF. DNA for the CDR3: TGCGCCAGCAGCCAAGATCCGGGACAGGGGGCGAGCGAGCAGTACTTC.

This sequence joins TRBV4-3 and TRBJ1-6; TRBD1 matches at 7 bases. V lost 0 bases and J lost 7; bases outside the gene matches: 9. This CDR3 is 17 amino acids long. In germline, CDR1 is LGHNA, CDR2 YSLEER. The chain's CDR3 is CASSQDRRGRTNSPLHF. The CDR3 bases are TGCGCCAGCAGCCAAGACCGGAGGGGGCGAACGAATTCACCCCTCCACTTT.

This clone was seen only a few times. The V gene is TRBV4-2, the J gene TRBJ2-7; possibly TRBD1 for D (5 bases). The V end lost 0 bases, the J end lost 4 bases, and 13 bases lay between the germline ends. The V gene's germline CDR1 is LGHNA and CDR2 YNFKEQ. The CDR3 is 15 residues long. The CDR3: CASSQDEAGPYEQYF. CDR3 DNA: TGTGCCAGCAGCCAAGATGAGGCAGGGCCTTACGAGCAGTACTTC.

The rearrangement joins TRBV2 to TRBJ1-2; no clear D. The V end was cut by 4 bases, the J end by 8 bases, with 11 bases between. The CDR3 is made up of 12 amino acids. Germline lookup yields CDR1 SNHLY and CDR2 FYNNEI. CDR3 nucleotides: TGTGCCAGCAGTGTGACTCCGGGGGGCTACACCTTC. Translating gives CASSVTPGGYTF.

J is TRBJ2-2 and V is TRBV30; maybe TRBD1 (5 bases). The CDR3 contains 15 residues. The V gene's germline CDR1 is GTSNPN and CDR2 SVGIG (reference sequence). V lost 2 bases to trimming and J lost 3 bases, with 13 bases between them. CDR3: CAWSTREKDTGELFF. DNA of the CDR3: TGTGCCTGGAGTACCAGGGAAAAGGACACCGGGGAGCTGTTTTTT.

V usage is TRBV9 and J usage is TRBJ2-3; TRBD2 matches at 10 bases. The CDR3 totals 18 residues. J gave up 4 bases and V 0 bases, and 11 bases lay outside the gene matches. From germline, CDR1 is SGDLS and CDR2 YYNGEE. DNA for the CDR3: TGTGCCAGCAGCGTAGTAGGTAGCGGGGGGCCTAGATCAGATACGCAGTATTTT. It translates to CASSVVGSGGPRSDTQYF.

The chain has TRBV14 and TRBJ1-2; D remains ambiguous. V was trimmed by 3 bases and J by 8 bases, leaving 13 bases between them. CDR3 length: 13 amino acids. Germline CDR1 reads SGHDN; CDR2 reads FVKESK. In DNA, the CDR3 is TGTGCCAGCAGCCATCACAAGGCTTGGGGCTACACCTTC. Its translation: CASSHHKAWGYTF.

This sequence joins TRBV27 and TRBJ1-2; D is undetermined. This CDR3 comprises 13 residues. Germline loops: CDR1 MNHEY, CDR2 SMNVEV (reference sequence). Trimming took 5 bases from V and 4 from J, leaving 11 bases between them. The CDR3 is CASSLTWGYGYTF. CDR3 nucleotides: TGTGCCAGCAGTCTGACATGGGGCTATGGCTACACCTTC.

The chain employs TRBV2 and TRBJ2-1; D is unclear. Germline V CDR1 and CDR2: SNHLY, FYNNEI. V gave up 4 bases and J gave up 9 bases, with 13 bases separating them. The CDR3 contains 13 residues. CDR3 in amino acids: CASSGGLHREQFF. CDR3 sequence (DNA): TGTGCCAGCAGTGGGGGTCTCCATCGTGAGCAGTTCTTC.

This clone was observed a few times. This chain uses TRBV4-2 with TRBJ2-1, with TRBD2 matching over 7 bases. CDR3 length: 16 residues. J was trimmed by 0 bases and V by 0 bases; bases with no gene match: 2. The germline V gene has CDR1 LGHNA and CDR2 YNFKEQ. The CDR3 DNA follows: TGTGCCAGCAGCCAAGATCCGGGGGGCTCCTACAATGAGCAGTTCTTC. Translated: CASSQDPGGSYNEQFF.

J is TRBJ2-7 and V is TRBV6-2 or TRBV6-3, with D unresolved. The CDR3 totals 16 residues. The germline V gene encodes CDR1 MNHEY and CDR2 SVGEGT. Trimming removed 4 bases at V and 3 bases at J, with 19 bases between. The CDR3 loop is CASSSLPIGLVYEQYF. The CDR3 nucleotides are TGTGCCAGCAGTTCCCTCCCCATCGGGCTAGTCTACGAGCAGTACTTC.

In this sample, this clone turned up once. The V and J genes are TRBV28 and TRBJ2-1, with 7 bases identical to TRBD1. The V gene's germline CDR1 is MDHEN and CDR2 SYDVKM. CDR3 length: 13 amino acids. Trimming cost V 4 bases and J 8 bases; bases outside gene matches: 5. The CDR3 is CASSSQGLDEQFF. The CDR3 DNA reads TGTGCCAGCAGTTCACAGGGGTTGGATGAGCAGTTCTTC.

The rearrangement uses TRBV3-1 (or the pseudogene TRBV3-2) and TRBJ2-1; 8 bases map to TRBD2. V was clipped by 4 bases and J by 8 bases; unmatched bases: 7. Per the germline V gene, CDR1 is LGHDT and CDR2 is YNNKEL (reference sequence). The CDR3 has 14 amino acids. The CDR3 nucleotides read TGTGCCAGCAGCCTGCCGGCGGGGGGCGATGAGCAGTTCTTC. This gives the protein CASSLPAGGDEQFF.

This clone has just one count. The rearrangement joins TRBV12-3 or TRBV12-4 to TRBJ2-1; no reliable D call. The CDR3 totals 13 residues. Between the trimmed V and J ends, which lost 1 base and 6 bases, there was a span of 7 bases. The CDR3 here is CASSLVVPNEQFF. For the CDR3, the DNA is TGTGCCAGCAGTTTAGTTGTCCCCAATGAGCAGTTCTTC.